This T cell receptor (beta chain) was captured in a study of T-cell memory formation after mild COVID-19. Whole-study context: TCR clusters were mostly donor specific.

The table lists this clonotype with a few counts. TCRdb used MiXCR to reprocess the 5' RACE reads, holding one entry per CDR3 protein. This sample has 90,000 to 120,000 distinct CDR3 sequences, with 11% found just once. Germline V CDR1 and CDR2: MNHEY, SVGEGT. The CDR3 has 13 residues. Trimming removed 8 bases from V and 3 bases from J; junction bases left unmatched: 5. The clonotype was recovered from a man younger than 35 who had mild COVID-19 (a few samples of this study predate the infection). Cell type and time point are not known. Sequencing was carried out using PBMCs or a T cell subset sorted from them (not recorded which). The rearrangement uses TRBV6-2 or TRBV6-3 and TRBJ2-7; 9 nucleotides align to TRBD1. The CDR3 region is CASGTGNNYEQYV. The CDR3, as DNA: TGTGCCAGCGGGACAGGGAATAACTACGAGCAGTACGTC.